The 32 T cell receptor beta chains given below trace back to one sample, sequenced in a study of shared clonotypes between healthy human individuals. The repertoire was sequenced with immunoSEQ multiplex PCR; TCRdb's copy has only in-frame clones and lacks some. The data contain 2 million to 2.5 million clones, nearly 97% of them singletons. Sequences were obtained from naive CD4+ T cells sorted from blood. As to subset: CD45RA+ positively selected. All receptors come from a man aged 18 to 35 in good health.

This sequence joins TRBV28 and TRBJ2-2; 8 bases align to TRBD2. Germline V gene sequence: CDR1 MDHEN, CDR2 SYDVKM. V trimming: 6 bases; J trimming: 0 bases; junction bases outside the gene matches: 3. This CDR3 comprises 15 residues. The CDR3 DNA follows: TGTGCCAGCAGAACGGGGGGGTCGAACACCGGGGAGCTGTTTTTT. It translates to CASRTGGSNTGELFF.

The chain employs TRBV7-2 and TRBJ2-7, with 11 bases fitting TRBD2. The V and J ends lost 1 base and 4 bases, in that order; junction bases with no gene match: 6. The germline CDR1 and CDR2 sequences are SGHTA and FQGNSA. CDR3 length: 16 residues. CDR3 loop: CASSLDSGRALYEQYF. CDR3 nucleotide sequence: TGTGCCAGCAGCTTAGATAGCGGGAGGGCCCTATACGAGCAGTACTTC.

V is TRBV5-6 and J is TRBJ1-2; possible D gene TRBD1, 6 bases. Germline CDR1 is SGHDT and CDR2 is YYEEEE. Trimming shortened V by 4 bases and J by 0 bases, and 13 bases separated the two germline ends. The CDR3 totals 15 residues. CDR3 nucleotide sequence: TGTGCCAGCAGCACAAGGACAGTAGCTAACTATGGCTACACCTTC. Translation gives CASSTRTVANYGYTF.

The chain has TRBV11-2 and TRBJ2-3; 8 nucleotides agree with TRBD2. CDR3 length: 12 residues. The germline V gene has CDR1 SGHAT and CDR2 FQNNGV. The V segment lost 1 base and the J segment 10 bases; nucleotides outside the gene matches: 1. The DNA for the CDR3 is TGTGCCAGCAGCTTAGTGGGACTAGCGCAGTATTTT. Translating it yields CASSLVGLAQYF.

The rearrangement joins TRBV18 to TRBJ2-1; 10 nucleotides align to TRBD2. The CDR3 sequence is 17 residues long. V shed 4 bases, J shed 3 bases, and the junction held 9 bases outside the gene matches. CDR1 is KGHSH and CDR2 is LQKENI in the germline V gene. Here the CDR3 DNA reads TGTGCCAGCTCACGGGAACTAGCGGGAACCGGCTACAATGAGCAGTTCTTC. Protein product: CASSRELAGTGYNEQFF.

The genes are TRBV2 and TRBJ2-2, with no clear D. The germline V gene encodes CDR1 SNHLY and CDR2 FYNNEI. With 8 bases removed from V and 6 bases from J, the gap between germline ends came to 7 bases. The CDR3 is 11 residues long. The CDR3 bases are TGTGCCAGCCAAGTCTCCGGGGAGCTGTTTTTT. Encoded protein: CASQVSGELFF.

Notes on this clone: The identical CDR3 is also encoded by other nucleotide sequences in the sample. The chain has TRBV6-5 and TRBJ2-6; TRBD1 matches 7 bases. Germline assignment: CDR1 MNHEY and CDR2 SVGAGI. The junction had 2 bases not matched to a gene; V was cut back by 2 bases and J by 4 bases. The CDR3 spans 15 residues. Here the CDR3 reads CASSYDRAGANVLTF. The DNA of the CDR3 is TGTGCCAGCAGTTACGACAGGGCAGGGGCCAACGTCCTGACTTTC.

V gene TRBV5-6 combines with J gene TRBJ1-2; 7 bases agree with TRBD1. The V and J ends lost 0 bases and 4 bases, in that order; junction bases with no gene match: 9. Germline V lookup: CDR1 SGHDT, CDR2 YYEEEE. The CDR3 has 16 residues. The CDR3 region has the DNA TGTGCCAGCAGCTTGGGGGTGACAGGGTTCACCTATGGCTACACCTTC. Its protein product is CASSLGVTGFTYGYTF.

The rearrangement links TRBV9 to TRBJ1-2; D remains unclear. Trimming shortened V by 3 bases and J by 1 base, and 22 bases separated the two germline ends. Germline CDR1 and CDR2: SGDLS and YYNGEE. The CDR3 is 18 amino acids. The CDR3 protein is CASSARSQTLPFNYGYTF. The CDR3 bases are TGTGCCAGCAGCGCCCGATCTCAGACCCTTCCATTTAACTATGGCTACACCTTC.

The V and J genes are TRBV28 and TRBJ1-3; D unresolved. Trimming stripped 1 base from V and 0 bases from J, with 7 bases between. Germline V CDR1 and CDR2: MDHEN, SYDVKM. This CDR3 is 15 amino acids long. CDR3 nucleotide sequence: TGTGCCAGCAGTTTATTTCAAAACTCTGGAAACACCATATATTTT. The encoded protein is CASSLFQNSGNTIYF. Supplemented by reference TRBV28 and TRBJ1-3, the full variable domain reads DVKVTQSSRYLVKRTGEKVFLECVQDMDHENMFWYRQDPGLGLRLIYFSYDVKMKEKGDIPEGYSVSREKKERFSLILESASTNQTSMYLCASSLFQNSGNTIYFGEGSWLTVV.

A remark on this clone: Other DNA sequences within the sample encode an identical CDR3. The CDR3 here is CATSREGYEQYF. The CDR3 DNA sequence: TGTGCCACCAGCAGAGAGGGTTACGAGCAGTACTTC. The rearrangement joins TRBV15 to TRBJ2-7; no clear D. CDR1 and CDR2 from the germline V gene are LNHNV and YYDKDF (reference sequence). The CDR3 has 12 amino acids. V was cut by 0 bases and J by 4 bases, with 4 bases left in between. The entire variable domain, with the rest obtained from reference TRBV15 and TRBJ2-7, is as follows: DAMVIQNPRYQVTQFGKPVTLSCSQTLNHNVMYWYQQKSSQAPKLLFHYYDKDFNNEADTPDNFQSRRPNTSFCFLDIRSPGLGDTAMYLCATSREGYEQYFGPGTRLTVT.

The chain is built from TRBV2 and TRBJ2-2; the match to TRBD2 covers 11 bases. With 8 bases clipped from V and 2 bases from J, the junction kept 4 bases outside the gene matches. Germline V gives CDR1 SNHLY, CDR2 FYNNEI. This CDR3 spans 15 amino acids. In DNA, the CDR3 is TGTGCCAGCGGGGGGACTAGCGGTAACACCGGGGAGCTGTTTTTT. Amino acids: CASGGTSGNTGELFF.

This sequence joins TRBV5-1 and TRBJ2-3; D possibly corresponds to TRBD2 (6 bases). The germline CDR1 and CDR2 sequences are SGHRS and YFSETQ. The CDR3 is made up of 15 amino acids. Trimming removed 3 bases at V and 2 bases at J, with 13 bases between. The DNA for the CDR3 is TGCGCCAGCAGCTCAGCACTAGCATTCACAGATACGCAGTATTTT. This sequence encodes CASSSALAFTDTQYF.

This clone showed up just once. J is TRBJ1-1 and V is TRBV9; no definite D call. Per germline, CDR1 SGDLS and CDR2 YYNGEE. The CDR3 runs to 14 residues. Trimming stripped 2 bases from V and 3 bases from J, with 11 bases between. The DNA for the CDR3 is TGTGCCAGCAGCGTGATAGGAGCGGACACTGAAGCTTTCTTT. It codes for CASSVIGADTEAFF.

The chain is built from TRBV29-1 and TRBJ2-5, with TRBD1 identical over 7 bases. Germline CDR1 reads SQVTM; CDR2 reads ANQGSEA. V dropped 6 bases and J dropped 5; count of bases not matched to a gene: 15. The CDR3 is made up of 15 amino acids. CDR3 residues: CSVLSWDSLGETQYF. CDR3 in DNA: TGCAGCGTCTTGTCGTGGGACAGTTTAGGCGAGACCCAGTACTTC.

The J gene is TRBJ2-7, the V gene TRBV19; TRBD2 matches 8 bases. Per germline, CDR1 LNHDA and CDR2 SQIVND (reference sequence). The CDR3 has 15 amino acids. Trimming cost V 1 base and J 4 bases; bases outside gene matches: 6. The chain's CDR3 is CASSIAGGPPYEQYF. The DNA for the CDR3 is TGTGCCAGTAGTATAGCGGGAGGGCCGCCGTACGAGCAGTACTTC.

This clone was detected only a few times. V and J are TRBV9 and TRBJ1-6; D is unclear. V dropped 1 base and J dropped 7 bases, with 12 bases sitting between them. The CDR3 extends over 15 amino acids. The germline V gene has CDR1 SGDLS and CDR2 YYNGEE. CDR3 nucleotides: TGTGCCAGCAGCGTATCGGGTTTAGGGAATTCACCCCTCCACTTT. It specifies CASSVSGLGNSPLHF.

J is TRBJ1-4 and V is TRBV19; D perhaps matches TRBD1 (5 bases). The CDR3 contains 11 residues. V was clipped by 9 bases and J by 15 bases, with 17 bases between them. Germline CDR1 reads LNHDA; CDR2 reads SQIVND (reference sequence). CDR3 amino acids: CARGPRWAMFF. The DNA of the CDR3 is TGTGCCAGGGGACCCCGGTGGGCGATGTTTTTT.

This clone has just one count. The chain joins TRBV6-6 to TRBJ2-1; TRBD2 is a possible D gene (6 bases). The V gene's germline CDR1 is MNHNY and CDR2 SVGAGI (reference sequence). The CDR3 runs to 15 residues. V lost 2 bases and J 5 bases, leaving 13 bases between the germline ends. CDR3 nucleotides: TGTGCCAGCAGTTACATGAGCGGGTCAGACAATGAGCAGTTCTTC. Amino acid sequence: CASSYMSGSDNEQFF.

The V call is TRBV28, the J call TRBJ1-2; the D gene is possibly TRBD1 (5 bases). This CDR3 is built from 14 residues. The V gene lost 8 bases and the J gene lost 0 bases, with 13 bases spanning the gap. Germline V gene lookup returns CDR1 MDHEN and CDR2 SYDVKM. CDR3 in amino acids: CASLGEQANYGYTF. The CDR3 nucleotides read TGTGCCAGCCTAGGGGAGCAGGCTAACTATGGCTACACCTTC.

The chain links TRBV29-1 to TRBJ2-1; 11 bases match TRBD2. Germline CDR1 and CDR2: SQVTM and ANQGSEA. V was clipped by 8 bases and J by 6 bases; unmatched bases: 6. CDR3 size: 13 residues. The CDR3 DNA reads TGCAGCTCCACTAGCGGGGGAATCAATGAGCAGTTCTTC. It yields the protein CSSTSGGINEQFF.

Details on this clone: Additional DNA sequences in this sample encode the identical CDR3. V is TRBV15 and J is TRBJ2-7; D is undetermined. The CDR3 is 12 amino acids. V gave up 3 bases and J gave up 5 bases, with 8 bases separating them. Germline assignment: CDR1 LNHNV and CDR2 YYDKDF (reference sequence). CDR3 sequence reads: CATSRERNEQYF. CDR3 nucleotides: TGTGCCACCAGCAGGGAACGAAACGAGCAGTACTTC.

The genes are TRBV25-1 and TRBJ2-3; TRBD2 agrees at 9 bases. There are 18 residues in the CDR3. The ends lost 5 bases at V and 5 bases at J; junction bases unmatched: 17. CDR1 and CDR2 (germline): MGHDK, SYGVNS. The chain's CDR3 is CASSTGGSGGQGLDTQYF. Written as DNA, the CDR3 is TGTGCCAGCAGTACCGGAGGAAGCGGGGGGCAAGGACTAGATACGCAGTATTTT.

V usage is TRBV2 and J usage is TRBJ2-3; D is ambiguous. V lost 6 bases and J lost 2, with 6 bases in between. The CDR3 has 12 residues. Germline V gene data show CDR1 as SNHLY and CDR2 as FYNNEI. Written as DNA, the CDR3 is TGTGCCAGCAGACAATACACAGATACGCAGTATTTT. Its protein product is CASRQYTDTQYF.

The gene calls are TRBV28 and TRBJ1-2, with 9 bases aligning to TRBD1. V dropped 5 bases and J dropped 4; count of bases not matched to a gene: 5. The CDR3 extends over 14 amino acids. Germline assignment: CDR1 MDHEN and CDR2 SYDVKM. The DNA for the CDR3 is TGTGCCAGCAGTCCGGGACAGGGTGTCTATGGCTACACCTTC. It codes for CASSPGQGVYGYTF.

This sequence joins TRBV30 and TRBJ2-7; D is perhaps TRBD1 or TRBD2 (5 bases each). This CDR3 has 15 amino acids. Germline assignment: CDR1 GTSNPN and CDR2 SVGIG (reference sequence). The V gene lost 4 bases and the J gene lost 1 base, with 17 bases spanning the gap. Here the CDR3 DNA reads TGTGCCTGGACCATCCCGGGACGGAGATCCTACGAGCAGTACTTC. Encoded protein: CAWTIPGRRSYEQYF.

The chain has TRBV28 and TRBJ2-7; 8 bases match TRBD2. Trimming took 3 bases from V and 4 from J; bases not matched to a gene: 11. Germline CDR1 MDHEN, CDR2 SYDVKM. The CDR3 runs to 16 residues. This chain's CDR3 is CASSFGRGGPSYEQYF. The CDR3 nucleotides are TGTGCCAGCAGTTTTGGTCGCGGGGGGCCTTCTTACGAGCAGTACTTC.

The V gene is TRBV7-9, the J gene TRBJ2-1; TRBD2 matches 11 bases. CDR3 length: 16 amino acids. V lost 5 bases and J lost 5; bases outside the gene matches: 8. Germline CDR1 and CDR2: SEHNR and FQNEAQ (reference sequence). The CDR3 sequence is CASSQRLAGFDNEQFF. The CDR3 bases are TGTGCCAGCAGCCAGCGACTAGCGGGGTTCGACAATGAGCAGTTCTTC. The full variable domain, its missing parts supplied by reference TRBV7-9 and TRBJ2-1, is DTGVSQNPRHKITKRGQNVTFRCDPISEHNRLYWYRQTLGQGPEFLTYFQNEAQLEKSRLLSDRFSAERPKGSFSTLEIQRTEQGDSAMYLCASSQRLAGFDNEQFFGPGTRLTVL.

The genes are TRBV27 and TRBJ2-3, with no clear D. V gave up 0 bases and J gave up 7 bases, with 14 bases separating them. CDR3 length: 15 residues. CDR1 is MNHEY and CDR2 is SMNVEV in the germline V gene (reference sequence). CDR3 DNA sequence: TGTGCCAGCAGTTTATCCCTATCTAGGAGCAATACGCAGTATTTT. This codes for CASSLSLSRSNTQYF.

The chain employs TRBV29-1 and TRBJ2-5, with 8 bases fitting TRBD2. Germline-derived CDR1 and CDR2 are SQVTM and ANQGSEA. Unmatched junction bases numbered 3, after V lost 3 bases and J lost 0 bases. This CDR3 is 14 amino acids long. Here the CDR3 reads CSVDVAGYQETQYF. CDR3 nucleotides: TGCAGCGTTGATGTAGCGGGATACCAAGAGACCCAGTACTTC.

This chain connects TRBV30 to TRBJ1-6, with TRBD1 identical over 7 bases. The CDR3 has 12 amino acids. The V and J ends lost 5 bases and 6 bases, in that order; junction bases with no gene match: 1. Germline CDR1 GTSNPN, CDR2 SVGIG (reference sequence). The CDR3 DNA reads TGTGCCTGGCGGGACAGTAATTCACCCCTCCACTTT. This gives the protein CAWRDSNSPLHF.

In its sample, this clone was seen a few times. V usage is TRBV9 and J usage is TRBJ1-3; tentatively, D is TRBD1 (6 bases). With 3 bases removed from V and 0 bases from J, the gap between germline ends came to 13 bases. The CDR3 contains 16 residues. Germline CDR1 and CDR2: SGDLS and YYNGEE. The CDR3 coding sequence is TGTGCCAGCAGCGCATTGGACAGTAACTCTGGAAACACCATATATTTT. Translation: CASSALDSNSGNTIYF.